This TCR beta chain was captured in a study of blood T cell repertoires in COVID-19. Study-wide context: Spain, Italy and the United States supplied samples that represented acute and convalescent COVID-19. The cDNA or gDNA used as material had been derived from T cells, B-cell-depleted T cells, or PBMCs.

CDR1 and CDR2 from the germline V gene are MNHEY and SMNVEV (reference sequence). After removal of 0 bases from V and 3 bases from J, the junction contained 6 bases not matched to a gene. The length of the CDR3 is 17 residues. As originally analysed: Estimation of nucleated cell counts was performed using reference gene primer amplification. TCRdb's copy holds only in-frame clones and misses some; the assay was immunoSEQ multiplex PCR. From that table come the V and J calls and clone size; the DNA was used to work out D and trimming. The data hold roughly 200,000 clones, with nearly 90% observed a single time.

The chain combines TRBV27 with TRBJ2-3; TRBD1 matches 10 bases. The sequenced material came from peripheral blood. The receptor was derived from a man aged 50 to 60 with acute or convalescent COVID-19. In DNA form, the CDR3 reads TGTGCCAGCAGTTTATCCCCCAGGACAGGGGGAACAGATACGCAGTATTTT. Translating it yields CASSLSPRTGGTDTQYF.